This entry describes one TCR beta chain. Its antigen remains unidentified. This sample was taken from a study of post-analysis software for immune sequencing data. On the study more broadly: Disease trajectories encompassed relapsing-remitting, secondary progressive and progressive-relapsing multiple sclerosis. Study-level points and caveats: Controls' normalized Chao1 diversity significantly exceeded that of multiple sclerosis patients. Roughly five TRBV segments, including TRBV5-6, TRBV5-1 and TRBV20-1, were more frequent in patients than controls. Samples prepared in the same batch strongly co-clustered by F measure.

This CDR3 is built from 15 residues. The germline CDR1 and CDR2 sequences are SEHNR and FQNEAQ (reference sequence). The V end lost 1 base, the J end lost 3 bases, and 9 bases lay between the germline ends. Carried by the TCR beta cDNA libraries were unique molecular identifiers. About 460,000 cDNA molecules were obtained from approximately 0.91 to 9.4 million T cells. MiXCR, applied by TCRdb to the PCR reads, yields one record per CDR3 protein. The table lists 350,000 to 500,000 distinct CDR3 sequences, less than 40% of them singletons, with about 7.6% in the top ten. The chain links TRBV7-9 to TRBJ1-4; D is unresolved. Sequencing was performed on blood. The clonotype comes from a girl aged 2-15 years with multiple sclerosis. The CDR3 here is CASSLGPGPNEKLFF. The CDR3 DNA follows: TGTGCCAGCAGCTTAGGTCCAGGACCTAATGAAAAACTGTTTTTT.